The clone carrying this T cell receptor beta chain was found a few times. Its antigen is undetermined. One entry per CDR3 protein, called by TCRdb with MiXCR from the reads. Among about 270,000 distinct CDR3 sequences, around 20% were seen once, and the ten largest hold around 20%. This record belongs to a study of T cell repertoires in cytomegalovirus infection. Study context: Carrying CMV and the relevant HLA type showed in public TCR beta signatures.

Findings of the study overall: Summed public TCR beta family frequency identified CMV carriers bearing the relevant HLA. Ex vivo responses were dominated by HLA-C-restricted CMV-specific TCR beta clonotypes.

Germline V gene sequence: CDR1 LGHNT, CDR2 FRNRAP. This CDR3 has 13 amino acids. Trimming took 8 bases from V and 1 from J, leaving 9 bases between them. This material consisted of cultured PBMCs, taken from culture after CMV antigen stimulation. The V gene is TRBV12-5, the J gene TRBJ2-1; D is unclear. The sequence came from a human donor in good health (CMV status not recorded). Some clones in this sample may be carry-over from other donors' samples. CDR3 nucleotides: TGTGCTAGTAGGCGTGAATCCTACAATGAGCAGTTCTTC. This translates into CASRRESYNEQFF. Drawing the rest from reference TRBV12-5 and TRBJ2-1, the complete variable domain is DARVTQTPRHKVTEMGQEVTMRCQPILGHNTVFWYRQTMMQGLELLAYFRNRAPLDDSGMPKDRFSAEMPDATLATLKIQPSEPRDSAVYFCASRRESYNEQFFGPGTRLTVL.